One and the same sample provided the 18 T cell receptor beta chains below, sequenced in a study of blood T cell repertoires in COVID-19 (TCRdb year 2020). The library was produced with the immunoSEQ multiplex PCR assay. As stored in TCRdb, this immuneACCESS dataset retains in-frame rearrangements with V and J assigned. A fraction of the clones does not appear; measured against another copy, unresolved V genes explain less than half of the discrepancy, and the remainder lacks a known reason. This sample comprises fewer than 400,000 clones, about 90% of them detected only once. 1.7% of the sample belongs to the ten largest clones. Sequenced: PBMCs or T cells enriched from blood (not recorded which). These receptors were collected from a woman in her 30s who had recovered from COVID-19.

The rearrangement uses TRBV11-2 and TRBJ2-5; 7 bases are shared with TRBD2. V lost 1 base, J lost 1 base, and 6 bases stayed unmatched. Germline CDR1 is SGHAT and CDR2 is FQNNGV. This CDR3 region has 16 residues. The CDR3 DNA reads TGTGCCAGCAGCTTAGCTCTAGCGGTTACCCAAGAGACCCAGTACTTC. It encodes CASSLALAVTQETQYF. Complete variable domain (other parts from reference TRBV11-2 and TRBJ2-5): EAGVAQSPRYKIIEKRQSVAFWCNPISGHATLYWYQQILGQGPKLLIQFQNNGVVDDSQLPKDRFSAERLKGVDSTLKIQPAKLEDSAVYLCASSLALAVTQETQYFGPGTRLLVL.

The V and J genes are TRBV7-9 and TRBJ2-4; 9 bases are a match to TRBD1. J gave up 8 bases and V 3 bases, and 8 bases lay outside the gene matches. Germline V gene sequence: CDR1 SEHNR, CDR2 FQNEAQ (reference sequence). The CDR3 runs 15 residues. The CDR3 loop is CASSFEGQGFDIQYF. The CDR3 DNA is TGTGCCAGCAGCTTCGAGGGACAGGGCTTCGACATTCAGTACTTC.

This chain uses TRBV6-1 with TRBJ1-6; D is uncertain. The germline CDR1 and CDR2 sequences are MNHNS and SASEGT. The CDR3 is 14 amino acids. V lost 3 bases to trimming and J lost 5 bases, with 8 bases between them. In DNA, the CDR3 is TGTGCCAGCAGTGATGGTAGCCATAATTCACCCCTCCACTTT. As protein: CASSDGSHNSPLHF.

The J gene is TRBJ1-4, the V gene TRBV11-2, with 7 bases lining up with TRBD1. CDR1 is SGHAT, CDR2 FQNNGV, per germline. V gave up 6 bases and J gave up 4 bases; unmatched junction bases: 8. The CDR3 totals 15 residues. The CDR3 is CASRKMGQLNEKLFF. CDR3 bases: TGTGCCAGCAGGAAAATGGGACAGCTTAATGAAAAACTGTTTTTT.

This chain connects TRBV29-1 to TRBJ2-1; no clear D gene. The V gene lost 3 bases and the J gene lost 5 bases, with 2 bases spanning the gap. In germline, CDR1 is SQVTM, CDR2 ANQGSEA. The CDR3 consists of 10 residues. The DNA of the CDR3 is TGCAGCGTTGACGACAATGAGCAGTTCTTC. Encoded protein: CSVDDNEQFF.

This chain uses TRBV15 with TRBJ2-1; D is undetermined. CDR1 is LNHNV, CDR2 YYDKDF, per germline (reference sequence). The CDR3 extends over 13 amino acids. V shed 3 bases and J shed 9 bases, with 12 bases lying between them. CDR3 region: CATSSYPAAEQFF. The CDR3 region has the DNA TGTGCCACCAGCAGTTACCCGGCGGCTGAGCAGTTCTTC.

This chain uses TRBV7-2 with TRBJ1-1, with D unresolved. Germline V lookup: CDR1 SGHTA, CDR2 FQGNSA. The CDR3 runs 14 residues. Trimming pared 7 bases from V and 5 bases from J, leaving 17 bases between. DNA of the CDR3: TGTGCCAGCACCCATGGAGCACTACGAACTGAAGCTTTCTTT. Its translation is CASTHGALRTEAFF.

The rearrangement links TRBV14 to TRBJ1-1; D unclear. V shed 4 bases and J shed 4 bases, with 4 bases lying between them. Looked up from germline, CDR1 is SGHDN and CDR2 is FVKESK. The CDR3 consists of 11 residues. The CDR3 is CASSPSTEAFF. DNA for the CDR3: TGTGCCAGCAGCCCGAGCACTGAAGCTTTCTTT.

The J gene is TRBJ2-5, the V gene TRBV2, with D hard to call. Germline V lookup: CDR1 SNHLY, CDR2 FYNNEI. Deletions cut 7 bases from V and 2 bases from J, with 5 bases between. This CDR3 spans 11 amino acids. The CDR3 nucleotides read TGTGCCAGCAAACTACAAGAGACCCAGTACTTC. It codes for CASKLQETQYF.

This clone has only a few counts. The CDR3 DNA follows: TGTGCCAGCAGTGTCGCTATGGCGGGAATCTTCAATGAGCAGTTCTTC. Protein sequence: CASSVAMAGIFNEQFF. The chain uses TRBV2 and TRBJ2-1; TRBD2 might be the D (6 bases). The CDR3 has 16 amino acids. Trimming shortened V by 4 bases and J by 6 bases, and 19 bases separated the two germline ends. Germline V gene lookup returns CDR1 SNHLY and CDR2 FYNNEI.

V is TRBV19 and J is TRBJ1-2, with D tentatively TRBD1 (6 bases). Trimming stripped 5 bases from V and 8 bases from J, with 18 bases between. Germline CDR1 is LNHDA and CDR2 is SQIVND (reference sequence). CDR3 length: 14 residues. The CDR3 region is CASSPRTAPGGYTF. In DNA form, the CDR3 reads TGTGCCAGTAGTCCCAGGACAGCCCCAGGGGGCTACACCTTC.

CDR3 protein: CASSPWDLRYGYTF. CDR3 coding DNA: TGTGCCAGCAGCCCCTGGGACTTACGCTATGGCTACACCTTC. The chain is built from TRBV3-1 (or the pseudogene TRBV3-2) and TRBJ1-2; maybe TRBD1 (5 bases). This CDR3 is 14 amino acids long. With 4 bases removed from V and 4 bases from J, the gap between germline ends came to 13 bases. CDR1 is LGHDT and CDR2 is YNNKEL in the germline V gene (reference sequence).

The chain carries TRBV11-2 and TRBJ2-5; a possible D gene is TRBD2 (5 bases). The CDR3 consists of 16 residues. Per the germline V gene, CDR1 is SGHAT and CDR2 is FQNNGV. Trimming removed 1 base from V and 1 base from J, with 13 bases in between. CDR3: CASSLVASRIQETQYF. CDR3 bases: TGTGCCAGCAGCTTAGTTGCTAGCCGGATCCAAGAGACCCAGTACTTC.

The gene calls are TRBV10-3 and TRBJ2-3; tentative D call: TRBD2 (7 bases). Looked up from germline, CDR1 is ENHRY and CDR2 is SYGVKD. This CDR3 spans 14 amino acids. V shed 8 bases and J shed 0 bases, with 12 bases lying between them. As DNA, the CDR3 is TGTGCCATCGGGGGGGCGGGAAGCACAGATACGCAGTATTTT. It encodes CAIGGAGSTDTQYF.

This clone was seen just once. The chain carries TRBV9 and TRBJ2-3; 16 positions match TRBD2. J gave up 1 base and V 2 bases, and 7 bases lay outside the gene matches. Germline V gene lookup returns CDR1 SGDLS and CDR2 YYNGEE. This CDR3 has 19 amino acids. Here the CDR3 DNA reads TGTGCCAGCAGCGTTTCTGCCGGGACTAGCGGGAGGGGCACAGATACGCAGTATTTT. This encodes CASSVSAGTSGRGTDTQYF.

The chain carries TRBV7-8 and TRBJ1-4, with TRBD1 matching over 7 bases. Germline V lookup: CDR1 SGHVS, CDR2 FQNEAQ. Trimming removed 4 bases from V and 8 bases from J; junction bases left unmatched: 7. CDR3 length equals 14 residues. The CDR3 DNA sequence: TGTGCCAGCAGCTACAGGGGAAAAGGGGAAAAACTGTTTTTT. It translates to CASSYRGKGEKLFF.

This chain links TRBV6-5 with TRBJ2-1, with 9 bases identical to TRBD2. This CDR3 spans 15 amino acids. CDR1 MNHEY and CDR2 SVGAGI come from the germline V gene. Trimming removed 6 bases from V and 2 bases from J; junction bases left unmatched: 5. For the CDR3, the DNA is TGTGCCAGCAGGCTGACTAGCGGTACCTACAATGAGCAGTTCTTC. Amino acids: CASRLTSGTYNEQFF.

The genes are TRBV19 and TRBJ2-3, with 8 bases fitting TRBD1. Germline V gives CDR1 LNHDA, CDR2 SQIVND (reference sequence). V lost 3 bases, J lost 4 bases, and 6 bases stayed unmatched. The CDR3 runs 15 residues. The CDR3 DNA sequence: TGTGCCAGTAGTATTTTGCAGGGGGCGGCAGATACGCAGTATTTT. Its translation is CASSILQGAADTQYF.